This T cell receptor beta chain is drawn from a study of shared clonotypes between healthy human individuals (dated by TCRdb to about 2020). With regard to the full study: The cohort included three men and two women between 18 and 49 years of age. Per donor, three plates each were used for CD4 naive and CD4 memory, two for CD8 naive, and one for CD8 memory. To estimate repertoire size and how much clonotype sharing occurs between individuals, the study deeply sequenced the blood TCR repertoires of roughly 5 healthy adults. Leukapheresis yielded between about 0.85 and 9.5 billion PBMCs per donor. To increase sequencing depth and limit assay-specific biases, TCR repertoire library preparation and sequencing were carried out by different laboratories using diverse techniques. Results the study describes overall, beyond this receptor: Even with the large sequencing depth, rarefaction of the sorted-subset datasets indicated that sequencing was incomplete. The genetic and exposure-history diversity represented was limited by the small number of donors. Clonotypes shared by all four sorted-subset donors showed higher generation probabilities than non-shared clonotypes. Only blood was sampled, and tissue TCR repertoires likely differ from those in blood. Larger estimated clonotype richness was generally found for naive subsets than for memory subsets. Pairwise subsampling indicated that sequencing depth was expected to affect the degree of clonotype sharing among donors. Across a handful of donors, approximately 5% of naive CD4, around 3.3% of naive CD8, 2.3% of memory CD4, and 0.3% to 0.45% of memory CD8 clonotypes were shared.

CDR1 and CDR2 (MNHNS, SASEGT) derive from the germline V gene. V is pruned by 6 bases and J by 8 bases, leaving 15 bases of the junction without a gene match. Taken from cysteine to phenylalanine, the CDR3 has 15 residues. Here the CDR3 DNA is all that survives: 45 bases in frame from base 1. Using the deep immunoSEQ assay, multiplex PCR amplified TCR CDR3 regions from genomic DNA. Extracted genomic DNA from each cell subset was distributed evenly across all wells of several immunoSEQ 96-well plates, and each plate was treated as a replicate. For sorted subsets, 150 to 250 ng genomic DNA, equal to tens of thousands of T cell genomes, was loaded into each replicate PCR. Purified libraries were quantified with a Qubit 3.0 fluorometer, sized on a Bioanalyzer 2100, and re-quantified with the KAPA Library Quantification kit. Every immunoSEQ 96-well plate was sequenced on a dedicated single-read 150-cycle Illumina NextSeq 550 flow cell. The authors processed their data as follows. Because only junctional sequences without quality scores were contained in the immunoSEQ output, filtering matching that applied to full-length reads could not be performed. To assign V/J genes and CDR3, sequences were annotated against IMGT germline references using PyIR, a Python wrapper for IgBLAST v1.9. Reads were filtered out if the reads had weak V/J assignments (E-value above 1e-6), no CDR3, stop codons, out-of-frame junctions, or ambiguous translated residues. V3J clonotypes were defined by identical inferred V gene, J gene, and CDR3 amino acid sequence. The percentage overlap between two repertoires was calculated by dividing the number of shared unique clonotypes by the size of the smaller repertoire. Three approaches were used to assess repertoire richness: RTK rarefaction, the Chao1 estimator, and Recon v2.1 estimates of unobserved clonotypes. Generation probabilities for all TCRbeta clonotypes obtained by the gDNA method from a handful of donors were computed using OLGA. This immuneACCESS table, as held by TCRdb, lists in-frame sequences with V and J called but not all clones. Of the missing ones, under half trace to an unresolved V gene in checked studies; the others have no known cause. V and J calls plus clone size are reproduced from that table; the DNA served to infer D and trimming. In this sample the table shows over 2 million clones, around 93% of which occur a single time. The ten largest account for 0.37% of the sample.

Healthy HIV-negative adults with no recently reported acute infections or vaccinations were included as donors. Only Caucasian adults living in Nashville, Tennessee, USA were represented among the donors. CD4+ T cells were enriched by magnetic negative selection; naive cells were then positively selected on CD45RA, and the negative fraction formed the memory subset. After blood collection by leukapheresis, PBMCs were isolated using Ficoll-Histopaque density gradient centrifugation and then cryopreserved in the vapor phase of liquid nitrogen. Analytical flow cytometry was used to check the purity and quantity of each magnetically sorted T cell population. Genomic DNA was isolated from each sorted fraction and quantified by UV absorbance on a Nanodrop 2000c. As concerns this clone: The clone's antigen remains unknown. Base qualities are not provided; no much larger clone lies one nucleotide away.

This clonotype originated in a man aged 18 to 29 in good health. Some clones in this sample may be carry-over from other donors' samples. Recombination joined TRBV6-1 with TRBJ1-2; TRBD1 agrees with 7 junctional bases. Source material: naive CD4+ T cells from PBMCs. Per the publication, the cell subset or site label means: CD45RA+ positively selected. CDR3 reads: CASRTGTETWSGYTF. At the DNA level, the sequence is TGTGCCAGCAGGACCGGGACAGAAACCTGGAGCGGCTACACCTTC.